The 24 T cell receptor beta chains given below trace back to one sample, sequenced in a study of blood T cell repertoires in COVID-19. Here immunoSEQ multiplex PCR was the method, and the copy in TCRdb shows in-frame clones only, minus some. The repertoire includes about 290,000 clones, over 80% of them detected once, and less than 4.5% sits in the top ten. The sample taken for sequencing was peripheral blood. These receptors all come from a woman aged 50 to 65 with active or convalescent COVID-19.

The chain employs TRBV28 and TRBJ1-5; D possibly corresponds to TRBD1 (6 bases). This CDR3 is built from 15 residues. Trimming cost V 5 bases and J 0 bases, with 11 bases left between them. Germline loops: CDR1 MDHEN, CDR2 SYDVKM. The CDR3 bases are TGTGCCAGCAGTCAAACACAGGGTAGCAATCAGCCCCAGCATTTT. Translated, it gives CASSQTQGSNQPQHF.

J is TRBJ1-2 and V is TRBV19; 8 nucleotides match TRBD1. CDR1 is LNHDA and CDR2 is SQIVND in the germline V gene (reference sequence). There are 15 residues in the CDR3. J was trimmed by 3 bases and V by 3 bases; bases with no gene match: 6. This chain's CDR3 is CASSISTGDHYGYTF. Here the CDR3 DNA reads TGTGCCAGTAGTATTTCGACAGGGGACCACTATGGCTACACCTTC.

J is TRBJ2-5 and V is TRBV5-1, with 14 bases matching TRBD2. Germline trimming cut 4 bases from V and 4 bases from J; bases unmatched to any gene: 6. This CDR3 has 16 residues. Germline V gene data show CDR1 as SGHRS and CDR2 as YFSETQ. For the CDR3, the DNA is TGCGCCAGCAGCCCCGGGACTAGCGGGAGCGGAGAGACCCAGTACTTC. It specifies CASSPGTSGSGETQYF.

V usage is TRBV3-1 (or the pseudogene TRBV3-2) and J usage is TRBJ2-7; 8 bases align to TRBD1. Trimming cost V 0 bases and J 3 bases; bases outside gene matches: 16. The CDR3 is 19 amino acids. CDR1 LGHDT and CDR2 YNNKEL come from the germline V gene (reference sequence). The chain's CDR3 is CASSQDLLTGQGGVYEQYF. DNA for the CDR3: TGTGCCAGCAGCCAAGATTTACTCACCGGACAGGGAGGCGTCTACGAGCAGTACTTC.

The gene calls are TRBV6-2 or TRBV6-3 and TRBJ2-1; 8 bases line up with TRBD1. This CDR3 region has 16 residues. The V gene's germline CDR1 is MNHEY and CDR2 SVGEGT. With 6 bases clipped from V and 9 bases from J, the junction kept 16 bases outside the gene matches. CDR3 amino acids: CASSQRTGRRYSEQFF. The CDR3 DNA follows: TGTGCCAGCAGCCAACGGACAGGGCGGAGGTATAGTGAGCAGTTCTTC.

This clone was counted a single time. The J gene is TRBJ2-5, the V gene TRBV9; perhaps TRBD2 as D (6 bases). The CDR3 is 16 residues long. Trimming pared 4 bases from V and 4 bases from J, leaving 20 bases between. CDR1 is SGDLS, CDR2 YYNGEE, per germline. The CDR3 region has the DNA TGTGCCAGCAGCCCCGTGGGGACTCTAAGGGGAGAGACCCAGTACTTC. Residues: CASSPVGTLRGETQYF.

CDR3 protein: CASSKALQVVCGELFF. CDR3 nucleotides: TGTGCCAGCAGCAAAGCGCTGCAGGTCGTATGCGGGGAGCTGTTTTTT. The chain links TRBV21-1 to TRBJ2-2; the D call TRBD1 from the table was never checked on the DNA. TRBV21-1 is given as a pseudogene. The CDR3 is made up of 16 amino acids.

The rearrangement uses TRBV18 and TRBJ1-1, with D tentatively TRBD1 (5 bases). Trimming stripped 2 bases from V and 11 bases from J, with 24 bases between. Germline loops: CDR1 KGHSH, CDR2 LQKENI. The CDR3 has 16 residues. The CDR3 loop is CASSPVIVGSGESAFF. CDR3 sequence (DNA): TGTGCCAGCTCACCAGTGATAGTTGGCTCGGGGGAATCGGCTTTCTTT.

This clone came up once. The V and J genes are TRBV10-3 and TRBJ1-5; possibly TRBD1 for D (6 bases). The CDR3 spans 14 residues. Germline values: CDR1 ENHRY, CDR2 SYGVKD. V was pared by 0 bases and J by 5 bases, with 8 bases between. The CDR3 DNA reads TGTGCCATCAGTGAGTCGCAGGGGTATCAGCCCCAGCATTTT. This sequence encodes CAISESQGYQPQHF.

This clone was detected only once. The chain links TRBV6-5 to TRBJ1-4, with a possible D match to TRBD1 (6 bases). The CDR3 runs to 15 residues. Trimming left V 6 bases short and J 7 bases short, with 18 bases between. The germline gives CDR1 MNHEY, CDR2 SVGAGI. This CDR3 reads CASRPVWDTGEKLFF. The CDR3 DNA reads as TGTGCCAGCAGGCCCGTGTGGGACACGGGTGAAAAACTGTTTTTT.

The chain recombines TRBV24-1 with TRBJ1-1; perhaps TRBD1 as D (5 bases). The germline V gene encodes CDR1 KGHDR and CDR2 SFDVKD. The CDR3 runs to 12 residues. Trimming left V 7 bases short and J 4 bases short, with 9 bases between. The CDR3 DNA reads TGTGCCACCAGGGGGCTGGGCACTGAAGCTTTCTTT. Translation: CATRGLGTEAFF.

The chain couples TRBV4-2 to TRBJ2-5; D perhaps matches TRBD2 (6 bases). Between the trimmed V and J ends, which lost 0 bases and 6 bases, there was a span of 8 bases. This CDR3 is built from 13 residues. CDR1 and CDR2 (germline): LGHNA, YNFKEQ. The CDR3 spells CASSQEGGKTQYF. DNA for the CDR3: TGTGCCAGCAGCCAAGAGGGGGGAAAGACCCAGTACTTC.

A single count supports this clone. This chain links TRBV20-1 with TRBJ1-1; D gene ambiguous. Germline V gene lookup returns CDR1 DFQATT and CDR2 SNEGSKA (reference sequence). Trimming cost V 3 bases and J 3 bases, with 8 bases left between them. The CDR3 runs 12 residues. The CDR3 sequence is CSASGGYTEAFF. DNA of the CDR3: TGCAGTGCTAGTGGCGGGTACACTGAAGCTTTCTTT.

The rearrangement uses TRBV29-1 and TRBJ2-5, with 7 nucleotides matching TRBD1. The CDR3 loop spans 15 amino acids. From germline, CDR1 is SQVTM and CDR2 ANQGSEA. The V and J ends lost 0 bases and 5 bases, in that order; junction bases with no gene match: 9. The CDR3 bases are TGCAGCGTTGAAGAAGACAGGGTGGTAAGGGAGACCCAGTACTTC. Translating it yields CSVEEDRVVRETQYF.

The chain recombines TRBV27 with TRBJ2-1, with a weak D call TRBD1 (5 bases). V lost 0 bases and J lost 1, with 10 bases in between. The CDR3 totals 16 residues. The germline V gene encodes CDR1 MNHEY and CDR2 SMNVEV (reference sequence). CDR3 sequence: CASSLSQGWSYNEQFF. For the CDR3, the DNA is TGTGCCAGCAGTTTATCCCAGGGTTGGTCCTACAATGAGCAGTTCTTC.

This chain connects TRBV2 to TRBJ2-1; D remains ambiguous. Germline assignment: CDR1 SNHLY and CDR2 FYNNEI. The CDR3 has 15 residues. Trimming left V 4 bases short and J 0 bases short, with 10 bases between. The CDR3 region is CASSVLVSSYNEQFF. Here the CDR3 DNA reads TGTGCCAGCAGTGTGTTGGTGAGCTCCTACAATGAGCAGTTCTTC.

This clone has only one observation. The CDR3 sequence is CASSEYRGEVIYGYTF. The CDR3 nucleotides are TGTGCCAGCAGTGAGTACAGGGGAGAAGTGATCTATGGCTACACCTTC. V gene TRBV6-1 combines with J gene TRBJ1-2, with 7 bases fitting TRBD1. From germline, CDR1 is MNHNS and CDR2 SASEGT. The J segment lost 4 bases and the V segment lost 3 bases, leaving 11 bases of the junction unmatched. The CDR3 is made up of 16 amino acids.

The chain links TRBV18 to TRBJ2-7; maybe TRBD1 (6 bases). The CDR3 totals 16 residues. V was pared by 0 bases and J by 5 bases, with 17 bases between. Per the germline V gene, CDR1 is KGHSH and CDR2 is LQKENI. This CDR3 is CASSPPSQGSWDEQYF. The CDR3 nucleotides read TGTGCCAGCTCACCACCGAGTCAGGGGAGTTGGGACGAGCAGTACTTC.

This clone appeared a few times. This chain joins TRBV5-1 and TRBJ2-5; 12 positions match TRBD2. V dropped 4 bases and J dropped 2; count of bases not matched to a gene: 12. The CDR3 consists of 18 residues. Germline CDR1 reads SGHRS; CDR2 reads YFSETQ. The DNA for the CDR3 is TGCGCCAGCAGCCCGGGGGGACTAGCGGGTTCCGGGCAAGAGACCCAGTACTTC. Translated, it gives CASSPGGLAGSGQETQYF.

This chain connects TRBV28 to TRBJ1-4, with a weak D call TRBD1 (5 bases). The ends were cut back, 5 bases at V and 5 bases at J, with 12 bases in the middle. Germline CDR1 is MDHEN and CDR2 is SYDVKM. The CDR3 spans 14 residues. CDR3 DNA: TGTGCCAGCAGTGCTGGGGGGGGAAATGAAAAACTGTTTTTT. This gives the protein CASSAGGGNEKLFF.

The V call is TRBV6-1, the J call TRBJ1-2; tentatively, D is TRBD1 (5 bases). Germline values: CDR1 MNHNS, CDR2 SASEGT. The CDR3 loop spans 17 amino acids. Trimming left V 0 bases short and J 1 base short, with 15 bases between. CDR3 sequence: CASSEATSRAINYGYTF. The CDR3 coding sequence is TGTGCCAGCAGTGAAGCGACTTCCAGGGCGATTAACTATGGCTACACCTTC.

There are many counts of this clone. This sequence joins TRBV28 and TRBJ2-5, with TRBD2 matching over 8 bases. The V gene end was trimmed by 6 bases and the J gene end by 5 bases; junction bases not matched to a gene: 11. Looked up from germline, CDR1 is MDHEN and CDR2 is SYDVKM. There are 15 residues in the CDR3. The chain's CDR3 is CASSLPSGRGETQYF. The CDR3 DNA is TGTGCCAGCAGCCTCCCAAGCGGGAGAGGCGAGACCCAGTACTTC.

The V call is TRBV19, the J call TRBJ1-2, with D hard to call. The CDR3 is 13 amino acids. Germline V gene sequence: CDR1 LNHDA, CDR2 SQIVND (reference sequence). V lost 1 base to trimming and J lost 2 bases, with 5 bases between them. The CDR3 sequence is CASSIAVNYGYTF. CDR3 DNA: TGTGCCAGTAGTATAGCAGTCAACTATGGCTACACCTTC.

This sequence joins TRBV6-5 and TRBJ2-1, with 7 bases lining up with TRBD1. The CDR3 has 15 amino acids. Germline CDR1 reads MNHEY; CDR2 reads SVGAGI. J lost 1 base, V lost 10 bases, and 10 bases had no gene match. The CDR3 nucleotides read TGTGCCACCCGGGACAGCCAATTATCCTACAATGAGCAGTTCTTC. Residues: CATRDSQLSYNEQFF.